These T cell receptor beta chains were read from a single sample in a study of tumor and adjacent non-tumor tissue in lung cancer. TCRdb passed the multiplex PCR reads through MiXCR, listing each CDR3 protein once. The sample shows some 100,000 distinct CDR3 sequences, 65% of them seen only once. Sequenced material: distant non-tumor lung tissue. The origin of the receptors is a man under 40 with non-small cell lung cancer. CDR3s include the opening cysteine and the closing phenylalanine or tryptophan. D genes are given only for firm matches. The listing skips clone size in some rows; elsewhere it reads once, few, many or a size class.

clone size: once; D gene: .; V gene: TRBV7-3; J gene: TRBJ2-2; CDR3 protein: CASSPGAQGHTGELFF; CDR3 DNA: TGTGCCAGCAGCCCCGGGGCACAGGGACACACCGGGGAACTGTTTTTT
clone size: .; D gene: .; V gene: TRBV20-1; J gene: TRBJ2-5; CDR3 protein: CSARSLRFQETQYF; CDR3 DNA: TGCAGTGCTAGAAGCCTACGGTTCCAAGAGACCCAGTACTTT
clone size: .; D gene: TRBD2; V gene: TRBV7-3; J gene: TRBJ2-1; CDR3 protein: CASSLYGGMGHNEQFF; CDR3 DNA: TGTGCCAGCAGCTTATACGGGGGGATGGGTCACAATGAGCAGTTCTTC
clone size: few; D gene: .; V gene: TRBV28; J gene: TRBJ2-2; CDR3 protein: CASSFQVPSATGELFF; CDR3 DNA: TGTGCCAGCAGTTTCCAAGTCCCCTCCGCCACCGGGGAGCTGTTTTTT
clone size: .; D gene: TRBD1; V gene: TRBV11-2; J gene: TRBJ1-1; CDR3 protein: CASSPRTGETEAFF; CDR3 DNA: TGTGCCAGCAGCCCGCGAACAGGGGAGACTGAAGCTTTCTTT
clone size: .; D gene: .; V gene: TRBV11-2; J gene: TRBJ2-5; CDR3 protein: CASSFPGTPQETEYF; CDR3 DNA: TGTGCCAGCAGCTTCCCCGGGACACCACAAGAGACCGAGTACTTC
clone size: many; D gene: .; V gene: TRBV20-1; J gene: TRBJ2-5; CDR3 protein: CSASLEAQYF; CDR3 DNA: TGCAGTGCTAGTCTGGAGGCCCAGTACTTC
clone size: medium-sized; D gene: .; V gene: TRBV20-1; J gene: TRBJ2-5; CDR3 protein: CSAVTLSLETQYF; CDR3 DNA: TGCAGTGCTGTGACTCTCTCGCTGGAGACCCAGTACTTC
clone size: few; D gene: TRBD1; V gene: TRBV12-3/TRBV12-4; J gene: TRBJ2-7; CDR3 protein: CASSLTGLEQYF; CDR3 DNA: TGTGCCAGCAGTTTGACAGGGCTCGAGCAGTACTTC
clone size: .; D gene: .; V gene: TRBV4-1; J gene: TRBJ1-2; CDR3 protein: CACSHGHYWVSSGYTF; CDR3 DNA: TGCGCCTGCAGTCACGGACATTATTGGGTTAGCTCTGGCTACACCTTC
clone size: .; D gene: .; V gene: TRBV11-1; J gene: TRBJ1-6; CDR3 protein: CACSLTTFNSPLHF; CDR3 DNA: TGTGCCTGCAGCTTGACGACCTTTAATTCACCCCTCCACTTT
clone size: .; D gene: .; V gene: TRBV12-3/TRBV12-4; J gene: TRBJ2-3; CDR3 protein: CDSSLRGSSGDTQYF; CDR3 DNA: TGTGACAGCAGTTTAAGGGGCTCTTCGGGAGATACACAGTATTTC
clone size: few; D gene: .; V gene: TRBV30; J gene: TRBJ1-5; CDR3 protein: CAWSRDLTTHQPQHF; CDR3 DNA: TGTGCCTGGAGTCGGGATCTAACCACGCATCAGCCCCAGCATTTT
clone size: .; D gene: .; V gene: TRBV7-8; J gene: TRBJ2-7; CDR3 protein: CASSHNLYEQYF; CDR3 DNA: TGTGCCAGCAGCCATAACCTCTACGAGCAGTACTTC
clone size: .; D gene: .; V gene: TRBV4-3; J gene: TRBJ1-2; CDR3 protein: CTSSPQGPGGFGYTF; CDR3 DNA: TGCACCAGTAGCCCCCAGGGCCCCGGGGGGTTTGGCTACACCTTC
clone size: many; D gene: .; V gene: TRBV20-1; J gene: TRBJ2-2; CDR3 protein: CSARKGGPDTGELFF; CDR3 DNA: TGCAGTGCTAGGAAGGGGGGGCCGGACACCGGGGAGCTGTTTTTT
clone size: .; D gene: .; V gene: TRBV7-8; J gene: TRBJ2-2; CDR3 protein: CASSLLTNGSRTGELFF; CDR3 DNA: TGTGCCAGCAGCCTACTGACTAACGGGAGTAGGACCGGGGAGCTGTTTTTT
clone size: .; D gene: .; V gene: TRBV4-1; J gene: TRBJ1-5; CDR3 protein: CATSQQPSYGLGIQPHHF; CDR3 DNA: TGTGCCACCAGCCAACAACCTTCCTATGGACTGGGCATTCAGCCCCATCATTTT
clone size: .; D gene: TRBD1; V gene: TRBV11-2; J gene: TRBJ2-3; CDR3 protein: CASAGGQGVTDTQYF; CDR3 DNA: TGTGCCAGCGCCGGGGGACAGGGAGTTACAGATACGCAGTATTTT
clone size: .; D gene: .; V gene: TRBV10-2; J gene: TRBJ2-7; CDR3 protein: CASSEYCEQYF; CDR3 DNA: TGCGCCAGCAGTGAATACTGCGAGCAGTACTTC
clone size: .; D gene: TRBD2; V gene: TRBV11-3; J gene: TRBJ2-1; CDR3 protein: CACSLGLAGLGSYNEQFF; CDR3 DNA: TGTGCCTGCAGCCTGGGACTAGCGGGGCTTGGCTCCTACAATGAGCAGTTCTTC
clone size: .; D gene: TRBD1; V gene: TRBV4-1; J gene: TRBJ1-1; CDR3 protein: CTSSQDIYRGGTEAVF; CDR3 DNA: TGCACCAGCAGCCAAGATATCTACAGGGGAGGTACTGAAGCTGTCTTT
clone size: .; D gene: TRBD1; V gene: TRBV11-3; J gene: TRBJ1-1; CDR3 protein: CASGTGQRDTEALF; CDR3 DNA: TGTGCCAGCGGCACGGGACAGAGAGACACTGAAGCTCTCTTT
clone size: medium-sized; D gene: .; V gene: TRBV6-5; J gene: TRBJ2-7; CDR3 protein: CASSYGSSLSSYEQYF; CDR3 DNA: TGTGCCAGCAGTTACGGCAGTAGCTTGAGCTCCTACGAGCAGTACTTC
clone size: once; D gene: TRBD1; V gene: TRBV11-3; J gene: TRBJ2-1; CDR3 protein: CANSLQGANNEQFF; CDR3 DNA: TGTGCCAACAGCTTACAGGGGGCCAACAATGAGCAGTTCTTC
clone size: .; D gene: .; V gene: TRBV5-4; J gene: TRBJ1-2; CDR3 protein: CASSFRGGASYGCTF; CDR3 DNA: TGTGCCAGCAGCTTCAGGGGAGGCGCATCCTATGGCTGCACCTTC
clone size: .; D gene: .; V gene: TRBV4-1; J gene: TRBJ2-7; CDR3 protein: CASSQDPGTSYEQYF; CDR3 DNA: TGCGCCAGTAGCCAAGACCCAGGGACGTCCTACGAGCAGTACTTC
clone size: many; D gene: TRBD1; V gene: TRBV4-2; J gene: TRBJ1-3; CDR3 protein: CASSQDRGQVLAGNTIYF; CDR3 DNA: TGTGCCAGCAGCCAAGACCGGGGACAGGTTCTGGCTGGAAACACCATATATTTT
clone size: .; D gene: .; V gene: TRBV5-4; J gene: TRBJ2-3; CDR3 protein: CARRLASWNTDTQYF; CDR3 DNA: TGTGCCAGGAGGTTGGCTAGCTGGAACACAGATACGCAGTATTTT
clone size: many; D gene: TRBD2; V gene: TRBV20-1; J gene: TRBJ2-5; CDR3 protein: CSARDAAGVRSETQYF; CDR3 DNA: TGCAGTGCTAGAGATGCAGCGGGAGTCCGGTCAGAGACCCAGTACTTC
clone size: .; D gene: TRBD1; V gene: TRBV4-1; J gene: TRBJ1-1; CDR3 protein: CASRQEDRPDTEAFF; CDR3 DNA: TGCGCCAGCAGACAAGAGGACAGGCCAGACACCGAAGCTTTCTTT
clone size: .; D gene: TRBD1; V gene: TRBV6-5; J gene: TRBJ2-7; CDR3 protein: CAGSLHRGPIEQYF; CDR3 DNA: TGTGCCGGCAGTTTACACAGGGGGCCCATCGAGCAATACTTC
clone size: many; D gene: .; V gene: TRBV20-1; J gene: TRBJ1-1; CDR3 protein: CSARVMEGETTNTEAFF; CDR3 DNA: TGCAGTGCTAGAGTCATGGAAGGGGAAACTACGAACACTGAAGCTTTCTTT
clone size: few; D gene: .; V gene: TRBV11-3; J gene: TRBJ2-3; CDR3 protein: CASSPEAIDTQYF; CDR3 DNA: TGTGCCAGTAGCCCCGAGGCCATAGATACGCAGTATTTT
clone size: few; D gene: TRBD1; V gene: TRBV7-9; J gene: TRBJ2-7; CDR3 protein: CASSLDRAGGRYF; CDR3 DNA: TGTGCCAGCAGCTTAGACAGGGCAGGGGGTCGGTACTTC
clone size: .; D gene: .; V gene: TRBV30; J gene: TRBJ1-1; CDR3 protein: CAWRASQNTEAFF; CDR3 DNA: TGTGCCTGGAGGGCCTCACAAAACACTGAAGCTTTCTTT
clone size: medium-sized; D gene: .; V gene: TRBV10-3; J gene: TRBJ2-2; CDR3 protein: CAISEKGGGLGGELFF; CDR3 DNA: TGTGCCATCAGTGAGAAAGGAGGGGGCTTAGGAGGGGAGCTGTTTTTT
clone size: many; D gene: .; V gene: TRBV6-5; J gene: TRBJ2-3; CDR3 protein: CASSYSNQGKDTQYF; CDR3 DNA: TGTGCCAGCAGTTACTCGAATCAGGGGAAAGATACGCAGTATTTT
clone size: .; D gene: TRBD2; V gene: TRBV20-1; J gene: TRBJ2-3; CDR3 protein: CSVIQAGVSTDTQYF; CDR3 DNA: TGCAGTGTTATCCAAGCGGGGGTTAGCACAGATACGCAGTATTTT
clone size: many; D gene: .; V gene: TRBV11-3; J gene: TRBJ2-1; CDR3 protein: CASSLGGVDEQFF; CDR3 DNA: TGTGCCAGCAGCTTAGGGGGGGTGGATGAGCAGTTCTTC
clone size: many; D gene: .; V gene: TRBV24-1; J gene: TRBJ2-1; CDR3 protein: CATSDFGPEGGGGYEQFF; CDR3 DNA: .
clone size: many; D gene: TRBD1; V gene: TRBV4-2; J gene: TRBJ2-1; CDR3 protein: CASSRPGQEFF; CDR3 DNA: TGTGCCAGCAGCCGACCGGGACAGGAGTTCTTC
clone size: many; D gene: TRBD2; V gene: TRBV5-5; J gene: TRBJ2-3; CDR3 protein: CASSFLAGVIDTQYF; CDR3 DNA: TGTGCCAGCAGCTTTCTAGCGGGAGTCATAGATACGCAGTATTTT
clone size: .; D gene: .; V gene: TRBV11-2; J gene: TRBJ2-3; CDR3 protein: CASSLAWARSTYTEYF; CDR3 DNA: TGTGCCAGCAGCTTAGCGTGGGCGCGTAGCACATATACGGAGTATTTT
clone size: .; D gene: .; V gene: TRBV29-1; J gene: TRBJ2-7; CDR3 protein: CSVECLGSYEQCF; CDR3 DNA: TGCAGCGTTGAATGCCTGGGAAGCTACGAGCAGTGCTTC
clone size: .; D gene: .; V gene: TRBV11-2; J gene: TRBJ2-1; CDR3 protein: CASRQAKEQFF; CDR3 DNA: TGTGCCAGCAGACAAGCGAAGGAGCAGTTTTTC